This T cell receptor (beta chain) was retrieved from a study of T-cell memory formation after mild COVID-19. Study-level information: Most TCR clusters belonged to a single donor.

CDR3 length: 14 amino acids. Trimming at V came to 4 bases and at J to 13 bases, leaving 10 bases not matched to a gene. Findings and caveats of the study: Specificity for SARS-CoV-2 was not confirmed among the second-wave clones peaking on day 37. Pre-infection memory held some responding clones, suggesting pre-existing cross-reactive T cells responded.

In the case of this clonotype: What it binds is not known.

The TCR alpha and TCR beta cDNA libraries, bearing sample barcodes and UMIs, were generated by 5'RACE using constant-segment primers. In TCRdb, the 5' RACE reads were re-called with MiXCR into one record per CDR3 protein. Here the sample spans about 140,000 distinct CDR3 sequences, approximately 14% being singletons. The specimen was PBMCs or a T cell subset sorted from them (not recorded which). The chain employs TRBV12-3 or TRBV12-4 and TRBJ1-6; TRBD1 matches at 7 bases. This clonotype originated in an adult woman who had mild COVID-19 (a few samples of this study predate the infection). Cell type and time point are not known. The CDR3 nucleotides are TGTGCCAGCAGTTCCAGACAGGGCCGGGGGCCCCTCCACTTT. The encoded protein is CASSSRQGRGPLHF.